The 30 T cell receptor beta chains in this list originate from one sample, sequenced in a study of T cells expressing NK-cell markers (dated by TCRdb to 2020 to 2022). The method behind the library was 5' RACE. Sequenced using an Illumina HiSeq 2000. With the reads reprocessed by TCRdb, a single entry stands for each CDR3 protein sequence and no DNA is reported. The table for this sample lists about 430,000 distinct CDR3 sequences. The ten biggest clones cover almost 1.5% of the sample. The sample comprised blood T cells: a sorted CD56 or NKG2C T cell subset, CD4+ or CD8+ T cells, or bulk PBMC T cells (not recorded which). These receptors originate from a woman between 45 and 65 years old in good health. Donor details come from another sample of the same person, matched by shared clones.

The chain combines TRBV5-1 with TRBJ2-1. Germline V gene sequence: CDR1 SGHRS, CDR2 YFSETQ. The CDR3 loop spans 17 amino acids. The CDR3 protein is CASSLGLSGAAYNEQFF.

The gene calls are TRBV28 and TRBJ2-4; the D call from TCRdb, TRBD2, cannot be confirmed without DNA. The length of the CDR3 is 20 residues. In germline, CDR1 is MDHEN, CDR2 SYDVKM. The CDR3 reads CASSLGTRTSGGVAKNIQYF.

The chain carries TRBV27 and TRBJ2-2; TCRdb designates TRBD2, a call that cannot be tested without DNA. The germline gives CDR1 MNHEY, CDR2 SMNVEV (reference sequence). The CDR3 has 13 amino acids. The CDR3 is CATRGRLTGELFF.

The genes are TRBV6-5 and TRBJ2-1. Per the germline V gene, CDR1 is MNHEY and CDR2 is SVGAGI. This CDR3 spans 14 amino acids. The CDR3: CASSYEILSNEQFF.

The V call is TRBV12-3 or TRBV12-4, the J call TRBJ2-1; TCRdb selects TRBD1, and the lack of DNA leaves this call unchecked. There are 15 residues in the CDR3. The CDR3 region is CASSARDRFYNEQFF.

The chain recombines TRBV29-1 with TRBJ2-1. The CDR3 extends over 12 amino acids. Germline-derived CDR1 and CDR2 are SQVTM and ANQGSEA. The CDR3 sequence: CSVTSGYNEQFF.

The V gene is TRBV3-1, the J gene TRBJ2-1; TCRdb designates TRBD1, a call that cannot be tested without DNA. This CDR3 has 15 residues. The germline V gene has CDR1 LGHDT and CDR2 YNNKEL (reference sequence). This chain's CDR3 is CASSHRDRVLNEQFF.

This chain uses TRBV7-9 with TRBJ2-1; TCRdb lists TRBD1, though no DNA is available to test this call. This CDR3 comprises 15 residues. The germline CDR1 and CDR2 sequences are SEHNR and FQNEAQ (reference sequence). The CDR3 protein is CASSLKGDPWEEQFF.

The rearrangement links TRBV9 to TRBJ1-2; with no DNA, the TCRdb D assignment of TRBD1 cannot be verified. The CDR3 is 14 amino acids. Germline-derived CDR1 and CDR2 are SGDLS and YYNGEE. The chain's CDR3 is CASSVFPGSYGYTF.

This sequence joins TRBV5-4 and TRBJ2-3; TCRdb reports TRBD1, a call that lacks DNA to check it against. The CDR3 sequence is 14 residues long. Germline V CDR1 and CDR2: SGHNT, YYREEE (reference sequence). This chain's CDR3 is CASTPPGGTDTQYF.

This chain links TRBV5-1 with TRBJ1-6; the D call of TRBD1 rests on TCRdb alone, since no DNA is present to check it. This CDR3 is 16 amino acids long. Per the germline V gene, CDR1 is SGHRS and CDR2 is YFSETQ. The CDR3 is CASSPVLGQRNSPLHF.

The chain carries TRBV19 and TRBJ2-2; TCRdb gives TRBD1 as the D gene, but with no DNA this cannot be confirmed. Germline V CDR1 and CDR2: LNHDA, SQIVND (reference sequence). This CDR3 is built from 14 residues. CDR3 sequence reads: CASTGTGVPGELFF.

The V gene is TRBV7-3, the J gene TRBJ2-1; TCRdb selects TRBD2, and the lack of DNA leaves this call unchecked. Looked up from germline, CDR1 is SGHTA and CDR2 is FQGTGA. CDR3 length equals 13 residues. The CDR3 sequence: CASSLRATNEQFF. Together with reference TRBV7-3 and TRBJ2-1, the CDR3 gives the full variable domain: GAGVSQTPSNKVTEKGKYVELRCDPISGHTALYWYRQSLGQGPEFLIYFQGTGAADDSGLPNDRFFAVRPEGSVSTLKIQRTERGDSAVYLCASSLRATNEQFFGPGTRLTVL.

The chain combines TRBV11-2 with TRBJ2-1; TCRdb's D gene call, TRBD2, goes unchecked for lack of DNA. CDR1 SGHAT and CDR2 FQNNGV come from the germline V gene. The CDR3 has 15 amino acids. CDR3: CASSPVLAGIKEQFF.

V and J are TRBV11-3 and TRBJ2-1; the TRBD2 assignment by TCRdb is unverifiable without DNA. Germline V gives CDR1 SGHNT, CDR2 YENEEA. The CDR3 totals 17 residues. This CDR3 is CASSGPREGQSYNEQFF.

This rearrangement joins TRBV12-3 or TRBV12-4 to TRBJ2-2. This CDR3 comprises 14 residues. This CDR3 reads CASSNQKNTGELFF.

This rearrangement joins TRBV19 to TRBJ2-1; TCRdb's D call of TRBD1 is untestable without DNA. The CDR3 length is 17 residues. Germline V lookup: CDR1 LNHDA, CDR2 SQIVND (reference sequence). The CDR3 loop reads CASSILGGTGAINEQFF.

The genes are TRBV3-1 and TRBJ1-1; the D call of TRBD1 rests on TCRdb alone, since no DNA is present to check it. Per germline, CDR1 LGHDT and CDR2 YNNKEL (reference sequence). The CDR3 sequence is 14 residues long. The CDR3 reads CASSQAPLNTEAFF.

This chain uses TRBV12-3 or TRBV12-4 with TRBJ2-1; checking the TCRdb D call of TRBD2 is not possible without DNA. The length of the CDR3 is 19 residues. The CDR3: CASSFWAGGDFSSYNEQFF.

The V gene is TRBV7-6, the J gene TRBJ2-2; the D call of TRBD1 rests on TCRdb alone, since no DNA is present to check it. Per germline, CDR1 SGHVS and CDR2 FNYEAQ. The CDR3 loop spans 14 amino acids. The CDR3 loop is CASSSPGPTGELFF.

The chain combines TRBV2 with TRBJ2-7; checking the TCRdb D call of TRBD1 is not possible without DNA. Germline loops: CDR1 SNHLY, CDR2 FYNNEI. The CDR3 totals 13 residues. The CDR3 spells CASGPRGGFEQYF.

The rearrangement uses TRBV3-1 and TRBJ1-1; the D call from TCRdb, TRBD1, cannot be confirmed without DNA. The CDR3 contains 16 residues. Germline-derived CDR1 and CDR2 are LGHDT and YNNKEL (reference sequence). This CDR3 reads CASSQGRGTLNTEAFF.

The genes are TRBV20-1 and TRBJ1-4; TCRdb picks TRBD1, but there is no DNA to check that call. The CDR3 contains 12 residues. CDR1 DFQATT and CDR2 SNEGSKA come from the germline V gene (reference sequence). The CDR3 sequence is CSARVGVEKLFF.

The V gene is TRBV24-1, the J gene TRBJ2-1; the D call from TCRdb, TRBD1, cannot be confirmed without DNA. The germline V gene encodes CDR1 KGHDR and CDR2 SFDVKD. This CDR3 region has 15 residues. The CDR3 is CATSDFRTGRTEQFF.

This chain joins TRBV18 and TRBJ2-1; TCRdb names TRBD1, which stays unverified in the absence of DNA. CDR1 KGHSH and CDR2 LQKENI come from the germline V gene. The CDR3 runs to 16 residues. CDR3 residues: CASSPRDRVSYNEQFF. Supplemented by reference TRBV18 and TRBJ2-1, the full variable domain reads NAGVMQNPRHLVRRRGQEARLRCSPMKGHSHVYWYRQLPEEGLKFMVYLQKENIIDESGMPKERFSAEFPKEGPSILRIQQVVRGDSAAYFCASSPRDRVSYNEQFFGPGTRLTVL.

This sequence joins TRBV4-2 and TRBJ1-2. This CDR3 region has 14 residues. Germline V gene lookup returns CDR1 LGHNA and CDR2 YNFKEQ. The CDR3 protein is CASSQDPTPYGYTF.

The chain couples TRBV6-6 to TRBJ1-6. The CDR3 is made up of 11 amino acids. Germline CDR1 reads MNHNY; CDR2 reads SVGAGI (reference sequence). CDR3 amino acids: CASRAGVPLHF.

The chain links TRBV12-3 or TRBV12-4 to TRBJ2-7; the TRBD2 assignment by TCRdb is unverifiable without DNA. This CDR3 comprises 15 residues. The CDR3 sequence: CASSLEGLAGPEQYF.

The V call is TRBV10-3, the J call TRBJ1-2; TCRdb returns TRBD1, unconfirmable since there is no DNA. Germline V gene sequence: CDR1 ENHRY, CDR2 SYGVKD. The CDR3 covers 13 residues. CDR3 region: CAISETGAYGYTF.

The chain links TRBV18 to TRBJ2-5. The CDR3 is 12 amino acids. Germline lookup yields CDR1 KGHSH and CDR2 LQKENI. The CDR3 loop is CASSPGPETQYF.